Listed below are T cell receptor beta chains from one sample, sequenced in a study of shared clonotypes between healthy human individuals. TCRdb keeps only in-frame clones here, not all; method: immunoSEQ multiplex PCR. The sample lists roughly 2,000,000 clones, approximately 92% occurring once. Material for sequencing was naive CD8+ T cells from PBMCs. The receptors here all came from a man aged 18 to 30 in good health. Some clones in this sample may be carry-over from other donors' samples. Both conserved end residues are part of each CDR3. Each record gives: V gene, D gene, J gene, clone size, CDR3 DNA, CDR3 protein. A D gene is named only where the DNA matches it firmly. Expanded clones are given a class, and other clones once, few, many or no size at all.

TRBV4-1	TRBD1	TRBJ2-7	once	TGCGCCAGCAGCCAAGACCCACCACGACAGGGCAGGGCCTACGAGCAGTACTTC	CASSQDPPRQGRAYEQYF
TRBV5-1	.	TRBJ2-7	.	TGCGCCAGCAGCTCCACCCCCGGGGGAGTTCGGTACGAGCAGTACTTC	CASSSTPGGVRYEQYF
TRBV5-6	.	TRBJ2-6	.	TGTGCCAGCAGCCCACCAGACTCTGGGGCCAACGTCCTGACTTTC	CASSPPDSGANVLTF
TRBV7-9	.	TRBJ1-2	.	TGTGCCAGCAGTGGAGGGGGTACGAGGTTATCGGATGGCTACACCTTC	CASSGGGTRLSDGYTF
TRBV29-1	.	TRBJ2-1	.	TGCAGCGCATCGAGAGGTGAGCAGTTCTTC	CSASRGEQFF
TRBV5-1	TRBD1	TRBJ1-2	.	TGCGCCAGCAGCTTGGGTCGGGTGGACAGGAACTATGGCTACACCTTC	CASSLGRVDRNYGYTF
TRBV27	.	TRBJ1-2	.	TGTGCCAGCAGTCCCAAAGGGGTCAACTATGGCTACACCTTC	CASSPKGVNYGYTF
TRBV5-6	.	TRBJ1-4	.	TGTGCCAGCAGCTTGGCAGATGAAAAACTGTTTTTT	CASSLADEKLFF
TRBV7-8	.	TRBJ2-1	once	TGTGCCAGCAGCCTAGACTTTAATGAGCAGTTCTTC	CASSLDFNEQFF
TRBV10-1	.	TRBJ2-7	.	TGCGCCAGCGCCTGGACTGGCCAAACTTCCTACGAGCAGTACTTC	CASAWTGQTSYEQYF
TRBV9	.	TRBJ2-1	.	TGTGCCAGCAGCGAGGCGGCCGGGGGCGAGCAGTTCTTC	CASSEAAGGEQFF
TRBV28	TRBD2	TRBJ2-1	.	TGTGCCAGCAGTTTGAGGGCTAGCGGGAGCTATGAGCAGTTCTTC	CASSLRASGSYEQFF
TRBV30	.	TRBJ2-7	once	TGTGCCTGGAGTGTTTATAGGCCGAGTGTGTCCGAGCAGTACTTC	CAWSVYRPSVSEQYF
TRBV27	.	TRBJ2-7	.	TGTGCCAGCAGTTTGCCCGACAGCTACGAGCAGTACTTC	CASSLPDSYEQYF
TRBV6-5	TRBD2	TRBJ2-7	.	TGTGCCAGCACGACTAGCGATTTGGAGCAGTACTTC	CASTTSDLEQYF
TRBV6-6	.	TRBJ1-5	.	TGTGCCAGCAGCCCCGGACAGCTCAATCAGCCCCAGCATTTT	CASSPGQLNQPQHF
TRBV19	.	TRBJ2-1	.	TGTGCCAGTAGTATAACTTCGGTGTCGGGGCACGGTGAGCAGTTCTTC	CASSITSVSGHGEQFF
TRBV19	.	TRBJ1-1	.	TGTGCCAGTAGTATAGCACCCGTCACTGAAGCTTTCTTT	CASSIAPVTEAFF
TRBV4-3	.	TRBJ1-1	once	TGCGCCAGCAGCCAAGTATATGGATGGAAGGTGGGCCTGAACACTGAAGCTTTCTTT	CASSQVYGWKVGLNTEAFF
TRBV7-9	.	TRBJ2-2	.	TGTGCCAGCAGTCAGAGCACCGGGGAGCTGTTTTTT	CASSQSTGELFF
TRBV27	TRBD1	TRBJ2-2	.	TGTGCCAGCAGTTCTCCGGGACAGGGGGCGATCGGGGAGCTGTTTTTT	CASSSPGQGAIGELFF
TRBV29-1	.	TRBJ2-7	.	TGCAGCGTTGGGCTCCCTTACCTCGCGGGCGAGCAGTACTTC	CSVGLPYLAGEQYF
TRBV7-9	.	TRBJ1-1	.	TGTGCCAGCAGCTTAGGCCGGGGCTCGAACACTGAAGCTTTCTTT	CASSLGRGSNTEAFF
TRBV7-9	TRBD1	TRBJ2-1	.	TGTGCCAGCAGCTCCGCGGGACAGGGGCTTAATGAGCAGTTCTTC	CASSSAGQGLNEQFF
TRBV30	.	TRBJ2-5	.	TGTGCCTGGAGTGGGTGGGGCGAGTCCCAAGAGACCCAGTACTTC	CAWSGWGESQETQYF
TRBV6-1	.	TRBJ2-1	.	TGTGCCAGCAGTCACAGGTACAATGAGCAGTTCTTC	CASSHRYNEQFF
TRBV27	.	TRBJ1-5	.	TGTGCCAGCAGTTCGAATCACAGGGATAGCAATCAGCCCCAGCATTTT	CASSSNHRDSNQPQHF
TRBV7-8	TRBD2	TRBJ2-3	once	TGTGCCAGCAGCTCAATAGCGGGAGTGGGTGCAGATACGCAGTATTTT	CASSSIAGVGADTQYF
TRBV4-1	TRBD2	TRBJ2-3	.	TGCGCCAGCAGCCAAGTGACTGTTGGCGGGAGGGGGACCACAGATACGCAGTATTTT	CASSQVTVGGRGTTDTQYF
TRBV5-1	.	TRBJ2-1	.	TGCGCCAGCAGTAACAGCTACAATGAGCAGTTCTTC	CASSNSYNEQFF
TRBV6-5	.	TRBJ2-3	.	TGTGCCAGCAGTAACCTCGAGGGGAGCAGAGATACGCAGTATTTT	CASSNLEGSRDTQYF
TRBV29-1	TRBD1	TRBJ1-1	.	TGCAGCGTTGAACTGTATGACAGGGGGAATACTGAAGCTTTCTTT	CSVELYDRGNTEAFF
TRBV2	.	TRBJ2-5	.	TGTGCCAATACGGACAGACAAGAGACCCAGTACTTC	CANTDRQETQYF
TRBV2	.	TRBJ2-3	.	TGTGCCAGCACTCCTCCCCTGGGAGGTGAAGATACGCAGTATTTT	CASTPPLGGEDTQYF
TRBV10-3	.	TRBJ1-1	.	TGTGCCATCAGGCAGGGGCCCAACACTGAAGCTTTCTTT	CAIRQGPNTEAFF
TRBV9	.	TRBJ1-2	.	TGTGCCAGCAGCCCAAACACAGGGGGCTACACCTTC	CASSPNTGGYTF
TRBV4-3	.	TRBJ1-1	.	TGCGCCAGCAGCCAAGATTCCCCAAGGACAGTGAACACTGAAGCTTTCTTT	CASSQDSPRTVNTEAFF
TRBV7-9	.	TRBJ1-1	.	TGTGCCAGCAGCTTTGCCCGCGGGGCTTTCTTT	CASSFARGAFF
TRBV28	.	TRBJ2-5	.	TGTGCCAGCAGCAGCCCGCTTGAAGAGACCCAGTACTTC	CASSSPLEETQYF
TRBV5-1	TRBD2	TRBJ2-7	.	TGCGCCAGCAGGTTAGCCCTAGCGGAGACTTACGAGCAGTACTTC	CASRLALAETYEQYF
TRBV7-3	.	TRBJ2-2	.	TGTGCCAGCAGCTTAGGGGGTGTGCGAGGCACCGGGGAGCTGTTTTTT	CASSLGGVRGTGELFF
TRBV29-1	.	TRBJ1-2	.	TGCAGCGTTGAGGGGCAGGGGATAAACTATGGCTACACCTTC	CSVEGQGINYGYTF
TRBV21-1	.	TRBJ2-4	.	TGTGCCAGCAGCAAAGCGGCAAGGACAGGGGGCGCTTTGGTCAAAAACATTCAGTACTTC	CASSKAARTGGALVKNIQYF
TRBV7-9	.	TRBJ2-5	.	TGTGCCAGCAGCCAGACCCCCGGGGGCCCGGAGACCCAGTACTTC	CASSQTPGGPETQYF
TRBV9	.	TRBJ1-2	.	TGTGCCAGCAGCGTAGCCGTGGGGGTCTATGGCTACACCTTC	CASSVAVGVYGYTF
TRBV30	.	TRBJ2-7	.	TGTGCCTGGAGTGTAGGTCCCGAGCAGTACTTC	CAWSVGPEQYF
TRBV4-2	.	TRBJ2-5	.	TGTGCCAGCAGCCAAGGACTAGAAGAGACCCAGTACTTC	CASSQGLEETQYF
TRBV19	TRBD2	TRBJ2-4	.	TGTGCCAGTAGTATACCCAGCGGGAAGGAAAACATTCAGTACTTC	CASSIPSGKENIQYF
TRBV4-1	TRBD2	TRBJ2-1	once	TGCGCCAGCAGCCAACACCCTAGCGGGAGGTACAATGAGCAGTTCTTC	CASSQHPSGRYNEQFF
TRBV27	TRBD1	TRBJ2-7	.	TGTGCCAGCAGTCAGGACAGGGTTTCCTACGAGCAGTACTTC	CASSQDRVSYEQYF
TRBV6-5	.	TRBJ2-7	few	TGTGCCAGCAACACCCTTTTGGGGGTACAGTACTTC	CASNTLLGVQYF
TRBV29-1	.	TRBJ1-1	.	TGCAGCGCGCTCGAGGCTCGTATGAACACTGAAGCTTTCTTT	CSALEARMNTEAFF
TRBV9	.	TRBJ2-2	.	TGTGCCAGCAGCGTAGGCGCCACCGGGGAGCTGTTTTTT	CASSVGATGELFF
TRBV5-1	TRBD2	TRBJ2-7	.	TGCGCCAGCAGCTTGGGACTAGCGGGAGTGGGCTCCTACGAGCAGTACTTC	CASSLGLAGVGSYEQYF